This record looks at one TCR beta chain sequence and its context. What it binds is unknown. This sample was taken from a study of shared clonotypes between healthy human individuals. Produced via immunoSEQ multiplex PCR; TCRdb's table is partial and in-frame only. This table holds over 1.5 million clones, approximately 98% found once. CDR3 length equals 17 residues. The ends were cut back, 5 bases at V and 0 bases at J, with 16 bases in the middle. Germline V gives CDR1 MNHEY, CDR2 SMNVEV (reference sequence). Study results and limitations: The naive CD4 repertoires of several donors were compared, and approximately 4.7% of clonotypes were shared.

The chain employs TRBV27 and TRBJ1-4, with a weak D call TRBD1 (6 bases). The clonotype originates from a man aged 30 to 45 in good health. Sequencing input: naive CD4+ T cells sorted from blood. The subset is: CD45RA+ positively selected. The DNA of the CDR3 is TGTGCCAGCAGTGAGGGGACACCTGTTGCAACTAATGAAAAACTGTTTTTT. It yields the protein CASSEGTPVATNEKLFF.